This TCR beta chain was documented in a study of shared clonotypes between healthy human individuals. The CDR3 is 11 residues long. Deletions cut 5 bases from V and 15 bases from J, with 14 bases between. CDR1 SGHAT and CDR2 FQNNGV come from the germline V gene. The protocol was immunoSEQ multiplex PCR, while the TCRdb copy is restricted to in-frame clones and leaves out a portion. This table holds about 2.4 million clones, 93% found once. The sample consisted of naive CD4+ T cells from PBMCs. Subset indicated: CD45RA+ positively selected. This receptor was identified in a man between 18 and 29 years old in good health. Some clones in this sample may be carry-over from other donors' samples. V and J are TRBV11-2 and TRBJ2-1; D gene uncertain. The CDR3, as DNA: TGTGCCAGCAGCCAGACCGTACGTGTGTTCTTC. Its translation: CASSQTVRVFF. The full variable domain, completed using reference TRBV11-2 and TRBJ2-1, is EAGVAQSPRYKIIEKRQSVAFWCNPISGHATLYWYQQILGQGPKLLIQFQNNGVVDDSQLPKDRFSAERLKGVDSTLKIQPAKLEDSAVYLCASSQTVRVFFGPGTRLTVL.